This TCR beta chain was sequenced for a study of blood T cells in healthy people across ages. Points from the study as a whole: Because sorting was not performed, PBMCs prevented conclusive naive versus antigen-experienced comparison.

Next came a second PCR, run for about 7 to 12 cycles, which used a sample-barcoded 5' primer along with a J-beta primer mix. Via MiXCR, TCRdb re-called the 5' RACE reads, giving one row per CDR3 protein. This table holds about 1.8 million distinct CDR3 sequences, approximately 50% found once. The CDR3 spans 14 residues. Germline V gene lookup returns CDR1 SNHLY and CDR2 FYNNEI. The V end lost 6 bases, the J end lost 5 bases, and 14 bases lay between the germline ends. Note on this clonotype: Its antigen is not known.

The TCR was taken from a woman aged 40 to 50 in good health. The chain couples TRBV2 to TRBJ1-5; no definite D call. The sequenced material came from blood. CDR3 loop: CASRGGREDQPQHF. Here the CDR3 DNA reads TGTGCCAGCAGAGGAGGGAGGGAAGATCAGCCCCAGCATTTT.